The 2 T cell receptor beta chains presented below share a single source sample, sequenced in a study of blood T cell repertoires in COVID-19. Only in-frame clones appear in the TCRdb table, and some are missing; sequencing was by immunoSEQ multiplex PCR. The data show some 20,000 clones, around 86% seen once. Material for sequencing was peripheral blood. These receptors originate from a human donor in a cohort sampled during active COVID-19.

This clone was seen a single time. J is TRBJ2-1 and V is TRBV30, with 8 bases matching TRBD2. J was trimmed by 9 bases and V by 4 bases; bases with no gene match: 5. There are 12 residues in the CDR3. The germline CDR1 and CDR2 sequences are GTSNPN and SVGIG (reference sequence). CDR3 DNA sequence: TGTGCCTGGATCGGCGGGGGGAGTGAGCAGTTCTTC. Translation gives CAWIGGGSEQFF.

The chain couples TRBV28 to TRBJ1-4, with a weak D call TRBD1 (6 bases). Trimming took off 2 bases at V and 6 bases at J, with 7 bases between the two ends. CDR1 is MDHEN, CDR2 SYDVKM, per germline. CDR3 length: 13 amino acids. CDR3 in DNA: TGTGCCAGCAGTTTAGGGGGCGATGAAAAACTGTTTTTT. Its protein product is CASSLGGDEKLFF.